The 10 T cell receptor beta chains presented below share a single source sample, sequenced in a study of cytomegalovirus exposure and HLA in healthy donors. Clones were sequenced by immunoSEQ multiplex PCR, and TCRdb holds only the in-frame ones, with some missing. The sample lists hundreds of thousands of clones, 75% to 90% occurring once. Sequencing was done on a sample of PBMCs. The receptors come from a young woman in good health and CMV-seronegative.

In this sample, this clone turned up once. The chain couples TRBV28 to TRBJ2-1; 7 bases line up with TRBD2. CDR3 size: 15 residues. CDR1 and CDR2 (germline): MDHEN, SYDVKM. Losses at the gene ends were 5 bases for V and 10 bases for J; bases not matched to a gene: 14. The CDR3 reads CASSPLRRESHEQFF. The DNA for the CDR3 is TGTGCCAGCAGTCCCCTTCGGCGGGAGTCTCACGAGCAGTTCTTC.

V and J are TRBV9 and TRBJ2-7; D is perhaps TRBD2 (7 bases). The germline V gene encodes CDR1 SGDLS and CDR2 YYNGEE. The CDR3 has 16 amino acids. Trimming shortened V by 1 base and J by 0 bases, and 14 bases separated the two germline ends. The CDR3 reads CASSVRAGASSYEQYF. For the CDR3, the DNA is TGTGCCAGCAGCGTACGGGCGGGGGCGAGCTCCTACGAGCAGTACTTC.

This sequence joins TRBV15 and TRBJ2-3, with 10 bases fitting TRBD2. Trimming cost V 1 base and J 1 base; bases outside gene matches: 2. This CDR3 has 16 residues. CDR1 is LNHNV, CDR2 YYDKDF, per germline (reference sequence). In DNA, the CDR3 is TGTGCCACCAGCAGAGCTCTAGCGGGGGGCACAGATACGCAGTATTTT. Translating it yields CATSRALAGGTDTQYF.

The chain recombines TRBV5-6 with TRBJ2-2, with 9 nucleotides matching TRBD1. This CDR3 is built from 15 residues. Germline loops: CDR1 SGHDT, CDR2 YYEEEE. With 2 bases clipped from V and 6 bases from J, the junction kept 5 bases outside the gene matches. Written as DNA, the CDR3 is TGTGCCAGCAGCTTTAGTGACAGGGGGGCCGGGGAGCTGTTTTTT. Protein sequence: CASSFSDRGAGELFF.

This chain uses TRBV29-1 with TRBJ1-5; 8 nucleotides line up with TRBD1. V was clipped by 6 bases and J by 1 base; unmatched bases: 5. Germline V gene sequence: CDR1 SQVTM, CDR2 ANQGSEA. This CDR3 spans 14 amino acids. CDR3 DNA sequence: TGCAGCGTCGCGGACAGGGCCAGCAATCAGCCCCAGCATTTT. Encoded protein: CSVADRASNQPQHF.

CDR3 nucleotides: TGTGCCAGCAGTTTACCCTACTATGGCTACACCTTC. Translation gives CASSLPYYGYTF. This chain joins TRBV28 and TRBJ1-2; D remains ambiguous. The CDR3 extends over 12 amino acids. The V gene lost 2 bases and the J gene lost 3 bases, with 4 bases spanning the gap. Germline CDR1 reads MDHEN; CDR2 reads SYDVKM.

The chain has TRBV5-1 and TRBJ2-7, with 12 nucleotides matching TRBD2. This CDR3 is built from 16 residues. Germline values: CDR1 SGHRS, CDR2 YFSETQ. With V trimmed by 4 bases and J by 7 bases, 12 bases remained unmatched. The CDR3 DNA reads as TGCGCCAGCAGCGATGAATCTAGCGGGAGGGCCTTGGAGCAGTACTTC. Its protein is CASSDESSGRALEQYF.

This sequence joins TRBV15 and TRBJ1-4, with D maybe TRBD1 (5 bases). Per the germline V gene, CDR1 is LNHNV and CDR2 is YYDKDF (reference sequence). The CDR3 consists of 13 residues. The V and J ends lost 3 bases and 8 bases respectively, with 10 bases between them. In DNA form, the CDR3 reads TGTGCCACCAGCAGTACAGGAGGGGAAAAACTGTTTTTT. Translating gives CATSSTGGEKLFF.

This clone has only one observation. The chain carries TRBV5-1 and TRBJ2-7; a possible D gene is TRBD2 (5 bases). CDR3 length: 16 amino acids. CDR1 SGHRS and CDR2 YFSETQ come from the germline V gene. V was trimmed by 4 bases and J by 5 bases, leaving 22 bases between them. This chain's CDR3 is CASSQNRTLKGNEQYF. In nucleotides, the CDR3 is TGCGCCAGCAGCCAGAACCGGACTCTAAAGGGCAACGAGCAGTACTTC.

This chain uses TRBV7-2 with TRBJ2-3, with D maybe TRBD2 (6 bases). Trimming cost V 2 bases and J 2 bases, with 11 bases left between them. This CDR3 has 15 amino acids. CDR1 is SGHTA and CDR2 is FQGNSA in the germline V gene. The CDR3 loop is CASSLIRTITDTQYF. The CDR3, as DNA: TGTGCCAGCAGCTTAATTCGGACTATCACAGATACGCAGTATTTT.